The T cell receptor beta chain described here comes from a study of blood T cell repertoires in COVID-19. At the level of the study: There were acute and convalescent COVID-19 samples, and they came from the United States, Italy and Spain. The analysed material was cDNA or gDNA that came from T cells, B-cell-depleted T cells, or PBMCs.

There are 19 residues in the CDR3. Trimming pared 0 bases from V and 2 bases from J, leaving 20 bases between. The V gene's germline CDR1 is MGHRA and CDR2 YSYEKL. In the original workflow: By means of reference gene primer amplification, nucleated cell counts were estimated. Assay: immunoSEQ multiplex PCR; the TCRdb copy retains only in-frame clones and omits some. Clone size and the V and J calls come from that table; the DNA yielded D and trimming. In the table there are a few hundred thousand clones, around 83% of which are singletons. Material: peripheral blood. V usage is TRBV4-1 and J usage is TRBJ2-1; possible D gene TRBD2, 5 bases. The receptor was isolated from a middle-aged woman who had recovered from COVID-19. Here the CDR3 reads CASSQEDSRTQSAYNEQFF. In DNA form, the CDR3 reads TGCGCCAGCAGCCAAGAGGACTCCCGAACCCAAAGTGCCTACAATGAGCAGTTCTTC.